The 9 T cell receptor beta chains below were found in one sample sequenced in a study of beta chain features in type 1 diabetes (dated by TCRdb to 2017 to 2018). Libraries were made using the immunoSEQ multiplex PCR assay. The entire isolated RNA was reverse transcribed using the High Capacity cDNA Reverse Transcription Kit, and thus expressed TCRB transcripts were sequenced. TCRdb took this table from immuneACCESS and kept in-frame rearrangements with V and J called. Such tables lack part of the clones; where checked against another copy, unresolved V genes explain under half of the gap, and the rest is unexplained. The sample includes hundreds of thousands of clones, with 11% to 15% observed a single time. Just under 0.04% of the sample is taken by the ten largest. Study-level results and caveats: In all four CD4+ subsets, TCRB CDR3 length was moderately but significantly shorter in type 1 diabetes patients.

Their antigens remain unidentified. Source material: naive CD4+ T cells from blood. The cell subset or site label, read with the paper, signifies: true naive CD4+ T cells. These receptors all stem from a man in his late teens or twenties with type 1 diabetes.

Only a few counts were recorded for this clone. V gene TRBV5-4 combines with J gene TRBJ2-5; 8 nucleotides line up with TRBD2. The CDR3 loop spans 15 amino acids. V was clipped by 1 base and J by 4 bases; unmatched bases: 6. Germline CDR1 and CDR2: SGHNT and YYREEE (reference sequence). In DNA form, the CDR3 reads TGTGCCAGCAGCTTGCCCGGGGGGGCAGGAGAGACCCAGTACTTC. As protein: CASSLPGGAGETQYF.

Details on this clone: Additional DNA sequences in this sample encode the identical CDR3. The chain links TRBV7-2 to TRBJ1-4; no definite D call. CDR1 and CDR2 (germline): SGHTA, FQGNSA. This CDR3 region has 11 residues. Deletions cut 6 bases from V and 5 bases from J, with 4 bases between. CDR3 in amino acids: CASRINEKLFF. The CDR3 DNA reads as TGTGCCAGCAGGATAAATGAAAAACTGTTTTTT.

The chain employs TRBV5-1 and TRBJ2-1; D remains ambiguous. Germline values: CDR1 SGHRS, CDR2 YFSETQ. The CDR3 loop spans 15 amino acids. V was clipped by 1 base and J by 5 bases, with 13 bases between them. In DNA form, the CDR3 reads TGCGCCAGCAGCTTGTCACCTCCTACCGACAATGAGCAGTTCTTC. Encoded protein: CASSLSPPTDNEQFF. Complete variable domain (other parts from reference TRBV5-1 and TRBJ2-1): KAGVTQTPRYLIKTRGQQVTLSCSPISGHRSVSWYQQTPGQGLQFLFEYFSETQRNKGNFPGRFSGRQFSNSRSEMNVSTLELGDSALYLCASSLSPPTDNEQFFGPGTRLTVL.

V and J are TRBV28 and TRBJ2-7; D remains ambiguous. This CDR3 spans 13 amino acids. Germline-derived CDR1 and CDR2 are MDHEN and SYDVKM. Trimming took off 7 bases at V and 3 bases at J, with 13 bases between the two ends. The CDR3 sequence is CASTAWEIYEQYF. The CDR3 coding sequence is TGTGCCAGCACCGCATGGGAAATCTACGAGCAGTACTTC.

This clone was detected only a few times. This rearrangement joins TRBV7-9 to TRBJ2-7, with TRBD1 identical over 8 bases. V lost 5 bases and J lost 2; bases outside the gene matches: 2. The CDR3 length is 13 residues. Germline CDR1 and CDR2: SEHNR and FQNEAQ (reference sequence). CDR3 nucleotide sequence: TGTGCCAGCAGCGTGACAGGGGCCTACGAGCAGTACTTC. Its translation: CASSVTGAYEQYF.

In this sample, this clone turned up a few times. The CDR3 coding sequence is TGTGCCAGCAGTGAATGGGGGGCCCCGAACACCGGGGAGCTGTTTTTT. Translating gives CASSEWGAPNTGELFF. This sequence joins TRBV25-1 and TRBJ2-2, with D perhaps matching TRBD1 or TRBD2 (6 bases each). Per the germline V gene, CDR1 is MGHDK and CDR2 is SYGVNS. The CDR3 extends over 16 amino acids. The V gene lost 1 base and the J gene lost 0 bases, with 9 bases spanning the gap.

In its sample, this clone was seen a few times. J is TRBJ1-1 and V is TRBV7-9; no clear D gene. The CDR3 consists of 13 residues. In germline, CDR1 is SEHNR, CDR2 FQNEAQ (reference sequence). Trimming removed 0 bases from V and 5 bases from J, with 7 bases in between. DNA for the CDR3: TGTGCCAGCAGCTTAGCTTCTCTGACTGAAGCTTTCTTT. Protein sequence: CASSLASLTEAFF.

There are a few counts of this clone. V and J are TRBV7-4 and TRBJ2-5, with 11 bases aligning to TRBD2. This CDR3 is built from 16 residues. In germline, CDR1 is SGHVT, CDR2 SQSDAQ. Trimming removed 1 base from V and 3 bases from J; junction bases left unmatched: 4. CDR3 amino acids: CASSLVGTSGEETQYF. In DNA, the CDR3 is TGTGCCAGCAGCTTAGTGGGGACTAGCGGCGAAGAGACCCAGTACTTC.

The chain is built from TRBV30 and TRBJ2-1; D is perhaps TRBD2 (5 bases). With 8 bases removed from V and 8 bases from J, the gap between germline ends came to 22 bases. Germline lookup yields CDR1 GTSNPN and CDR2 SVGIG (reference sequence). This CDR3 has 14 amino acids. The CDR3: CAGSTSGSSDEQFF. Here the CDR3 DNA reads TGTGCCGGATCTACCAGTGGGAGCAGCGATGAGCAGTTCTTC.